This TCR beta chain was captured by sequencing in a study of monozygotic twins with inflammatory bowel disease. TCRdb reanalyzed the 5' RACE reads and collapses them to one entry per CDR3 protein, without DNA. The sample table sets out a few hundred thousand distinct CDR3 sequences. Germline V lookup: CDR1 SGHTA, CDR2 FQGNSA. The CDR3 totals 13 residues. The chain joins TRBV7-2 to TRBJ1-2; the D gene TCRdb calls, TRBD1, cannot be checked with no DNA. The sample taken for sequencing was blood. The TCR comes from a human donor with ulcerative colitis or Crohn's disease, or a healthy co-twin of an affected twin (not recorded which). CDR3 residues: CATRPRTGDDYTF.